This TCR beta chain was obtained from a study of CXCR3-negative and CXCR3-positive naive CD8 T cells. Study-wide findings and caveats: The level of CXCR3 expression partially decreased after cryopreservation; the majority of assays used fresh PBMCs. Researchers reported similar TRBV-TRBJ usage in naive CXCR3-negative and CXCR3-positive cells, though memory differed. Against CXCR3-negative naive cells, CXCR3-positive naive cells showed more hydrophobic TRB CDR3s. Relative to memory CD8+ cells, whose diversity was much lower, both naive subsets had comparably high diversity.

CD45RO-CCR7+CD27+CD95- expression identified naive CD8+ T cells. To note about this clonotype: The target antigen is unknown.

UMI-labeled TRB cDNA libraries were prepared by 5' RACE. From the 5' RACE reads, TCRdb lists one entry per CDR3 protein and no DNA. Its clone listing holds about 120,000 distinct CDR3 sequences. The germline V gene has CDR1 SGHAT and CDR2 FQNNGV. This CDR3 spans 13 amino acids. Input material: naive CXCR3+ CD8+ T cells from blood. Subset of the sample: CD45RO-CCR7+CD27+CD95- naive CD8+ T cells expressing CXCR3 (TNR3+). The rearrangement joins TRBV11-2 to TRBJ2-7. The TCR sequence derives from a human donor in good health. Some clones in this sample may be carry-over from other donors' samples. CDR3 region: CASSLWAGYEQYF.